Listed here are 24 T cell receptor beta chains from one sample, sequenced in a study of T cell changes during pregnancy in multiple sclerosis. The method was immunoSEQ multiplex PCR; TCRdb's version includes in-frame clones alone and lacks a portion of them. The sample consists of about 41,000 clones, approximately 90% of them appearing once. The input for sequencing was CD4+ T cells from peripheral blood mononuclear cells, taken in the first trimester of pregnancy. The receptor set was obtained from a female donor with multiple sclerosis, enrolled in a pregnancy study.

The rearrangement uses TRBV7-2 and TRBJ2-1; possible D gene TRBD2, 5 bases. The CDR3 covers 14 residues. Looked up from germline, CDR1 is SGHTA and CDR2 is FQGNSA. V was trimmed by 3 bases and J by 4 bases, leaving 10 bases between them. The CDR3 bases are TGTGCCAGCAGCTTCAGCGGCACATACAATGAGCAGTTCTTC. This sequence encodes CASSFSGTYNEQFF. Together with reference TRBV7-2 and TRBJ2-1, the CDR3 gives the full variable domain: GAGVSQSPSNKVTEKGKDVELRCDPISGHTALYWYRQSLGQGLEFLIYFQGNSAPDKSGLPSDRFSAERTGGSVSTLTIQRTQQEDSAVYLCASSFSGTYNEQFFGPGTRLTVL.

The chain combines TRBV28 with TRBJ1-4; the D is unclear. Germline V gives CDR1 MDHEN, CDR2 SYDVKM. Trimming stripped 2 bases from V and 8 bases from J, with 3 bases between. This CDR3 has 11 amino acids. CDR3 sequence reads: CASSLAEKLFF. The CDR3 DNA follows: TGTGCCAGCAGTTTAGCGGAAAAACTGTTTTTT.

The chain combines TRBV10-3 with TRBJ2-7; 9 bases align to TRBD1. The CDR3 is 12 amino acids. V lost 11 bases to trimming and J lost 5 bases; unmatched junction nucleotides: 7. Germline V lookup: CDR1 ENHRY, CDR2 SYGVKD. CDR3 nucleotide sequence: TGTGCCGCAGGACAGGGGATTCACGAGCAGTACTTC. It codes for CAAGQGIHEQYF.

V gene TRBV9 combines with J gene TRBJ2-1; TRBD2 is a possible D gene (7 bases). The germline V gene encodes CDR1 SGDLS and CDR2 YYNGEE. Trimming removed 2 bases at V and 6 bases at J, with 15 bases between. This CDR3 is 15 amino acids long. For the CDR3, the DNA is TGTGCCAGCAGCGTCCAAGCGGGACATGGCAATGAGCAGTTCTTC. This translates into CASSVQAGHGNEQFF.

The rearrangement links TRBV7-2 to TRBJ2-1; no reliable D call. V lost 1 base and J lost 4, with 8 bases in between. CDR3 length: 14 amino acids. Germline values: CDR1 SGHTA, CDR2 FQGNSA. The CDR3 region is CASSLDPSYNEQFF. CDR3 nucleotides: TGTGCCAGCAGCTTAGACCCTAGTTACAATGAGCAGTTCTTC.

V is TRBV28 and J is TRBJ1-1; D gene unclear. Deletions cut 5 bases from V and 0 bases from J, with 4 bases between. The CDR3 is 12 amino acids. Germline lookup yields CDR1 MDHEN and CDR2 SYDVKM. The CDR3 loop reads CASSTVNTEAFF. The CDR3, as DNA: TGTGCCAGCAGTACGGTGAACACTGAAGCTTTCTTT.

This clone was counted between two and nine times. V is TRBV19 and J is TRBJ2-2; TRBD1 matches at 10 bases. This CDR3 has 17 amino acids. Germline trimming cut 1 base from V and 4 bases from J; bases unmatched to any gene: 6. Germline loops: CDR1 LNHDA, CDR2 SQIVND (reference sequence). The CDR3 region is CASSIVTGGFSTGELFF. The DNA for the CDR3 is TGTGCCAGTAGTATAGTGACAGGGGGCTTCAGCACCGGGGAGCTGTTTTTT.

The chain employs TRBV1 and TRBJ2-7; TRBD2, the D gene given by the table, was not confirmed from the DNA. TRBV1 is a listed pseudogene. The CDR3 has 19 amino acids. The CDR3 sequence: CTGSQDRSVTSVYSYEQYF. The DNA of the CDR3 is TGCACCGGCAGCCAAGATAGGAGCGTGACTAGCGTATACTCCTACGAGCAGTACTTC.

For the CDR3, the DNA is TGTGCCAGCAGCTCTAAACGGCTACCCCGAGAAAGAGGCGACACTGAAGCTTTCTTT. Translating gives CASSSKRLPRERGDTEAFF. V is TRBV7-8 and J is TRBJ1-1; D call uncertain. V dropped 4 bases and J dropped 3 bases, with 27 bases sitting between them. Germline lookup yields CDR1 SGHVS and CDR2 FQNEAQ. The length of the CDR3 is 19 residues.

This chain connects TRBV4-3 to TRBJ2-1; maybe TRBD2 (6 bases). V shed 3 bases and J shed 4 bases, with 16 bases lying between them. Germline V gives CDR1 LGHNA, CDR2 YSLEER. CDR3 length: 16 amino acids. This CDR3 reads CASSQDTGSGYNEQFF. CDR3 bases: TGCGCCAGCAGCCAGGACACGGGTAGCGGATACAATGAGCAGTTCTTC.

This clone was counted once. The chain combines TRBV5-1 with TRBJ2-2; tentatively, D is TRBD2 (6 bases). This CDR3 is 14 amino acids long. V shed 4 bases and J shed 4 bases, with 11 bases lying between them. Germline V CDR1 and CDR2: SGHRS, YFSETQ. This CDR3 is CASSRLGGTGELFF. CDR3 coding DNA: TGCGCCAGCAGCCGCCTCGGGGGCACCGGGGAGCTGTTTTTT.

This clone appeared a few times. The J gene is TRBJ2-2, the V gene TRBV5-1; perhaps TRBD1 as D (6 bases). The germline V gene encodes CDR1 SGHRS and CDR2 YFSETQ. V was trimmed by 4 bases and J by 2 bases, leaving 9 bases between them. The CDR3 spans 14 residues. The CDR3 DNA is TGCGCCAGCAGCCCGGGACAAAACACCGGGGAGCTGTTTTTT. Translation: CASSPGQNTGELFF.

The V gene is TRBV28, the J gene TRBJ1-3, with D unclear. V lost 7 bases, J lost 3 bases, and 7 bases lay in between. CDR3 size: 12 residues. Germline CDR1 reads MDHEN; CDR2 reads SYDVKM. The CDR3 DNA reads as TGTGCCAGCATATCCGTTGGAAACACCATATATTTT. This gives the protein CASISVGNTIYF.

The CDR3 coding sequence is TGCGCCAGCAGCCTCGGGGTAGCGGGATTTTACGAGCAGTACTTC. Translating gives CASSLGVAGFYEQYF. The gene calls are TRBV4-1 and TRBJ2-7; 8 bases are shared with TRBD2. Trimming cost V 4 bases and J 4 bases; bases outside gene matches: 9. This CDR3 spans 15 amino acids. CDR1 is MGHRA, CDR2 YSYEKL, per germline.

This sequence joins TRBV7-2 and TRBJ2-5, with 15 nucleotides matching TRBD2. Germline loops: CDR1 SGHTA, CDR2 FQGNSA. Trimming cost V 5 bases and J 5 bases; bases outside gene matches: 6. The CDR3 runs to 16 residues. In nucleotides, the CDR3 is TGTGCCAGCAGCCGGGGACTAGCGGGAGGTCGGGAGACCCAGTACTTC. This codes for CASSRGLAGGRETQYF.

This clone was seen only a few times. This sequence joins TRBV5-4 and TRBJ2-2, with D unclear. The V gene's germline CDR1 is SGHNT and CDR2 YYREEE (reference sequence). This CDR3 region has 14 residues. Trimming removed 6 bases from V and 6 bases from J, with 15 bases in between. This chain's CDR3 is CASTTLSRAGELFF. As DNA, the CDR3 is TGTGCCAGCACCACCCTATCCCGCGCCGGGGAGCTGTTTTTT.

The CDR3 loop reads CASSLIRTSGRVLPGEQYF. CDR3 sequence (DNA): TGTGCCAGCAGCTTAATTCGGACTAGCGGGAGGGTCCTTCCAGGAGAGCAGTACTTC. This sequence joins TRBV11-2 and TRBJ2-7; 15 nucleotides agree with TRBD2. The CDR3 extends over 19 amino acids. The junction had 15 bases not matched to a gene; V was cut back by 2 bases and J by 7 bases. In germline, CDR1 is SGHAT, CDR2 FQNNGV. The variable domain in full, with the rest retrieved from reference TRBV11-2 and TRBJ2-7, is EAGVAQSPRYKIIEKRQSVAFWCNPISGHATLYWYQQILGQGPKLLIQFQNNGVVDDSQLPKDRFSAERLKGVDSTLKIQPAKLEDSAVYLCASSLIRTSGRVLPGEQYFGPGTRLTVT.

The rearrangement joins TRBV7-9 to TRBJ2-5, with 10 bases identical to TRBD2. The CDR3 loop spans 14 amino acids. In germline, CDR1 is SEHNR, CDR2 FQNEAQ (reference sequence). V trimming: 8 bases; J trimming: 5 bases; junction bases outside the gene matches: 8. Here the CDR3 reads CASGSGRAGETQYF. In DNA, the CDR3 is TGTGCCAGCGGGAGCGGGAGGGCCGGGGAGACCCAGTACTTC.

Here the CDR3 reads CASSSNRGQVYEQYF. As DNA, the CDR3 is TGTGCCAGCAGCTCCAACAGGGGGCAAGTCTACGAGCAGTACTTC. The chain couples TRBV7-9 to TRBJ2-7; 9 bases are shared with TRBD1. Trimming removed 4 bases from V and 3 bases from J; junction bases left unmatched: 7. Germline lookup yields CDR1 SEHNR and CDR2 FQNEAQ (reference sequence). The CDR3 consists of 15 residues. Combining the CDR3 with reference TRBV7-9 and TRBJ2-7 gives the whole variable domain DTGVSQNPRHKITKRGQNVTFRCDPISEHNRLYWYRQTLGQGPEFLTYFQNEAQLEKSRLLSDRFSAERPKGSFSTLEIQRTEQGDSAMYLCASSSNRGQVYEQYFGPGTRLTVT.

This clone is a singleton in its sample. The genes are TRBV7-3 and TRBJ2-5; 10 bases map to TRBD1. CDR1 is SGHTA, CDR2 FQGTGA, per germline. The CDR3 runs 13 residues. The ends lost 3 bases at V and 5 bases at J; junction bases unmatched: 0. CDR3 nucleotides: TGTGCCAGCAGCTTGGACAGGGGGGAGACCCAGTACTTC. It translates to CASSLDRGETQYF.

The chain recombines TRBV5-1 with TRBJ2-7, with D possibly matching TRBD2 (6 bases). The CDR3 has 13 amino acids. Germline values: CDR1 SGHRS, CDR2 YFSETQ. Deletions cut 2 bases from V and 4 bases from J, with 10 bases between. CDR3 nucleotides: TGCGCCAGCAGCTTCACGGGGGAATACGAGCAGTACTTC. Its translation is CASSFTGEYEQYF.

V and J are TRBV6-4 and TRBJ2-1, with 7 bases fitting TRBD2. Unmatched junction bases numbered 4, after V lost 2 bases and J lost 9 bases. Germline CDR1 reads MRHNA; CDR2 reads SNTAGT. This CDR3 is 13 amino acids long. CDR3 sequence (DNA): TGTGCCAGCAGTGACGGGACTATGCGTGAGCAGTTCTTC. Its translation is CASSDGTMREQFF.

Comment on this clone: The sample contains more than one DNA sequence encoding this CDR3. This rearrangement joins TRBV27 to TRBJ1-1; TRBD1 aligns across 7 bases. Trimming took 3 bases from V and 5 from J; bases not matched to a gene: 0. CDR1 MNHEY and CDR2 SMNVEV come from the germline V gene (reference sequence). CDR3 length: 12 amino acids. The CDR3 protein is CASSFRGTEAFF. Here the CDR3 DNA reads TGTGCCAGCAGTTTCAGGGGGACTGAAGCTTTCTTT.

The J gene is TRBJ2-2, the V gene TRBV9; tentatively, D is TRBD1 (6 bases). This CDR3 comprises 16 residues. V was shortened by 0 bases and J by 3 bases, with 12 bases between the two germline ends. CDR1 and CDR2 (germline): SGDLS, YYNGEE. CDR3 protein: CASSVDQGRHTGELFF. The CDR3 nucleotides read TGTGCCAGCAGCGTAGATCAGGGGCGGCACACCGGGGAGCTGTTTTTT.